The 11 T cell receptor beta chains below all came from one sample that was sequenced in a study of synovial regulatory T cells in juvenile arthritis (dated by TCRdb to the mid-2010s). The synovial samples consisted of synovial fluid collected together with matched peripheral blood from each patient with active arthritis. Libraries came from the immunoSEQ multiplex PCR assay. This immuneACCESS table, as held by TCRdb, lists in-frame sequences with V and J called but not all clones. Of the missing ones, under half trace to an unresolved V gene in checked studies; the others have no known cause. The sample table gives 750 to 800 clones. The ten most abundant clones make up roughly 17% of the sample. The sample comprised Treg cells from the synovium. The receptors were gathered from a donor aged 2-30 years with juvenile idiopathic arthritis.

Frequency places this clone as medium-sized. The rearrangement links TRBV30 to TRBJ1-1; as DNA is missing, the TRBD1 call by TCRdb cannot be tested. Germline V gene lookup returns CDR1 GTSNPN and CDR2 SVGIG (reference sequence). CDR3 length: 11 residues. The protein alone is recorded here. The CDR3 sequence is CAWNRGGEAFF.

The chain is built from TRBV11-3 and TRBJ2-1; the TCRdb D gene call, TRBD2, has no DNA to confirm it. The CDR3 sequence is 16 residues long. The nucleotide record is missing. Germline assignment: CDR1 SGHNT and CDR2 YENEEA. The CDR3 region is CASSLEPKSSYNEQFF. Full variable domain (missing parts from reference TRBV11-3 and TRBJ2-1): EAGVVQSPRYKIIEKKQPVAFWCNPISGHNTLYWYLQNLGQGPELLIRYENEEAVDDSQLPKDRFSAERLKGVDSTLKIQPAELGDSAVYLCASSLEPKSSYNEQFFGPGTRLTVL.

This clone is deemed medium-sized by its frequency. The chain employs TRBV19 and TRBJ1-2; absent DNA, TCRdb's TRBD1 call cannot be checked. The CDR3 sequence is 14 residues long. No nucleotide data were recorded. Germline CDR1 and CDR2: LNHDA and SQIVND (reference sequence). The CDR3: CASSRTAHNYGYTF.

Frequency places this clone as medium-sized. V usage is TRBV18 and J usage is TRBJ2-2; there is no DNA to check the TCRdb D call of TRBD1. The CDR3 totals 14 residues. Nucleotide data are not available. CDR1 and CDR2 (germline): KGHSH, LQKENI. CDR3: CASSGTLNTGELFF. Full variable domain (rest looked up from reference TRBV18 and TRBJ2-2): NAGVMQNPRHLVRRRGQEARLRCSPMKGHSHVYWYRQLPEEGLKFMVYLQKENIIDESGMPKERFSAEFPKEGPSILRIQQVVRGDSAAYFCASSGTLNTGELFFGEGSRLTVL.

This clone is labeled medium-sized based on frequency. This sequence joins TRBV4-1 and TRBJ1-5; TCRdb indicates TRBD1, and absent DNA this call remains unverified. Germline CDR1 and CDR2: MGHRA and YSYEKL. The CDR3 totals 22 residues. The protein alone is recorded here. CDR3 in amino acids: CASSQEPKLPGHLLASNQPQHF.

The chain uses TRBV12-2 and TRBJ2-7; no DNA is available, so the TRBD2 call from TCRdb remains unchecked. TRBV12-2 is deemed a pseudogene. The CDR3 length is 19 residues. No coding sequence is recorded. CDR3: CASRSFLAGSLSGYYEQYF.

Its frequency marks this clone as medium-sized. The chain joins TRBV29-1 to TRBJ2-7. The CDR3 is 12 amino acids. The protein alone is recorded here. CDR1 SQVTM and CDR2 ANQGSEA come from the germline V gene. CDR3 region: CSARGPSYEQYF.

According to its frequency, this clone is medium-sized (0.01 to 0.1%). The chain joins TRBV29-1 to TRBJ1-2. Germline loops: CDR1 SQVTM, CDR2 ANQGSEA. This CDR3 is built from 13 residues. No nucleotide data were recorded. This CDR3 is CSEALRGSYGYTF.

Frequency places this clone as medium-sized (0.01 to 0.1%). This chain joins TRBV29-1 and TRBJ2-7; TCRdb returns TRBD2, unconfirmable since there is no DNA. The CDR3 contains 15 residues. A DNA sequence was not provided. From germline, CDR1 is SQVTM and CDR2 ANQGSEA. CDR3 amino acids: CSVVGPLAGYYEQYF.

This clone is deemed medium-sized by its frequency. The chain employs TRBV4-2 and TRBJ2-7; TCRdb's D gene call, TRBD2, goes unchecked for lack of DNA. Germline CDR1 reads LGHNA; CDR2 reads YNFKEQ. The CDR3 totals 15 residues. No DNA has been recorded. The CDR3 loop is CASSLTTDFTYEQYF.

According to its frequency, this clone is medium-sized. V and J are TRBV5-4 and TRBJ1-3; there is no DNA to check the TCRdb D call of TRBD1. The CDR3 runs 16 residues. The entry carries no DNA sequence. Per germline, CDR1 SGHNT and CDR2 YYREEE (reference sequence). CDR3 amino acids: CASSRTGQMPGNTIYF.